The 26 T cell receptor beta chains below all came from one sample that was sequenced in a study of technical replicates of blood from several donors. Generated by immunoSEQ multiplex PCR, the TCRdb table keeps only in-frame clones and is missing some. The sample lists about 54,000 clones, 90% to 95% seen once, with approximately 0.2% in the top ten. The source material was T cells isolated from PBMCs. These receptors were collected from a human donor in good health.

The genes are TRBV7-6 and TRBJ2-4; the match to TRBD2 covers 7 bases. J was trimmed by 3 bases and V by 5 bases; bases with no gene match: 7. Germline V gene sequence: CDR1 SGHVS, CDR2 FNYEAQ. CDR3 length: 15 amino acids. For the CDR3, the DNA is TGTGCCAGCAGCAAACGGGGGGAAGGCAAAAACATTCAGTACTTC. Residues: CASSKRGEGKNIQYF.

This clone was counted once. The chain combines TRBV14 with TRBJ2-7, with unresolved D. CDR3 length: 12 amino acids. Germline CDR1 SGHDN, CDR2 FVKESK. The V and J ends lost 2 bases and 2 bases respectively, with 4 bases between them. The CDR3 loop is CASSQLAYEQYF. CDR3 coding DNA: TGTGCCAGCAGCCAACTAGCCTACGAGCAGTACTTC.

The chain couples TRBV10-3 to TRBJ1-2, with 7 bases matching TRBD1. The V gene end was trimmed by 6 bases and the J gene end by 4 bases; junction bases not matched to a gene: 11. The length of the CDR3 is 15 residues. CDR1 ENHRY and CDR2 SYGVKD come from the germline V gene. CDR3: CAIRTRQGTSYGYTF. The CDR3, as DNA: TGTGCCATCAGGACTCGACAGGGCACCAGCTATGGCTACACCTTC.

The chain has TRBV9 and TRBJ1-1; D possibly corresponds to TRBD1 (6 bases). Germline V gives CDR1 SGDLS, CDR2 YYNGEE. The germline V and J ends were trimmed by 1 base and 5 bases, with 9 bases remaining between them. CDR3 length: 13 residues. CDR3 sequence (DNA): TGTGCCAGCAGCGTAAACAGGGCTACTGAAGCTTTCTTT. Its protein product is CASSVNRATEAFF.

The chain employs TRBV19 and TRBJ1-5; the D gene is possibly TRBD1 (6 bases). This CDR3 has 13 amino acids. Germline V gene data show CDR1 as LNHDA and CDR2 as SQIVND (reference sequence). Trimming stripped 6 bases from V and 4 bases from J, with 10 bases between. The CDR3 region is CASSLQGNQPQHF. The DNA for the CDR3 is TGTGCCAGTAGCCTCCAGGGGAATCAGCCCCAGCATTTT. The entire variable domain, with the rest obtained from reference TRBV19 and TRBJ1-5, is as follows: DGGITQSPKYLFRKEGQNVTLSCEQNLNHDAMYWYRQDPGQGLRLIYYSQIVNDFQKGDIAEGYSVSREKKESFPLTVTSAQKNPTAFYLCASSLQGNQPQHFGDGTRLSIL.

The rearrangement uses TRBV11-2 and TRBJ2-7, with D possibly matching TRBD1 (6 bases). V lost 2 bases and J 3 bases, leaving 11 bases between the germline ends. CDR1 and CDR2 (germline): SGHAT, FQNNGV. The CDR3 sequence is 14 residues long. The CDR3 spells CASSLLGTLYEQYF. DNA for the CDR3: TGTGCCAGCAGCTTATTGGGGACACTCTACGAGCAGTACTTC.

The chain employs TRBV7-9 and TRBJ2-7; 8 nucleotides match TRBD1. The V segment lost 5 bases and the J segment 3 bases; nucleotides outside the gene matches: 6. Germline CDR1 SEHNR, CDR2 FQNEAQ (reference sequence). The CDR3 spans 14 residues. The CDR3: CASSARDRNYEQYF. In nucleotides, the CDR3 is TGTGCCAGCAGCGCCCGGGACAGGAACTACGAGCAGTACTTC.

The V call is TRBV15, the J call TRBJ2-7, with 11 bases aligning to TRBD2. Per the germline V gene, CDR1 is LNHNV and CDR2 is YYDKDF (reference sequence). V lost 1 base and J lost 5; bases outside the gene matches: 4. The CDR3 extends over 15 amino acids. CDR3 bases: TGTGCCACCAGCAGAGCACTAGCGGGAGCTAACGAGCAGTACTTC. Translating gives CATSRALAGANEQYF.

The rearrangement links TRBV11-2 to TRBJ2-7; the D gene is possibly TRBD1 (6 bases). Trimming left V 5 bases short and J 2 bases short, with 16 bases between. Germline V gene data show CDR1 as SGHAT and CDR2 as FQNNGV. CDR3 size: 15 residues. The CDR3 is CASSNDLTGTYEQYF. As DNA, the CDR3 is TGTGCCAGCAGCAACGACTTGACAGGCACCTACGAGCAGTACTTC.

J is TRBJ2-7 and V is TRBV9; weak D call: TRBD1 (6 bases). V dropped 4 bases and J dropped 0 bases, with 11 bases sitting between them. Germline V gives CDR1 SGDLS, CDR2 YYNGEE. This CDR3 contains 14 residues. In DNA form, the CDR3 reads TGTGCCAGCAGCTCAGGACAGAACTCCTACGAGCAGTACTTC. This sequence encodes CASSSGQNSYEQYF.

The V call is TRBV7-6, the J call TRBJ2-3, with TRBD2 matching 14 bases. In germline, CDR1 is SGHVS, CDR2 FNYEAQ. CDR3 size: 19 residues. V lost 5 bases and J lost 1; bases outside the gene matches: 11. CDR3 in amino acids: CASSPKGRLAGGGTDTQYF. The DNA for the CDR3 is TGTGCCAGCAGCCCAAAGGGCAGACTAGCGGGAGGGGGCACAGATACGCAGTATTTT.

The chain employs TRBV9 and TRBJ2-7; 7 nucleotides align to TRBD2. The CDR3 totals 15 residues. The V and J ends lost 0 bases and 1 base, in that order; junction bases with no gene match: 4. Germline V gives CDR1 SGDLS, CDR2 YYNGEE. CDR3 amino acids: CASSVGGSDSYEQYF. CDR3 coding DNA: TGTGCCAGCAGCGTAGGCGGGAGTGATTCCTACGAGCAGTACTTC.

The CDR3 reads CASSDRGKGDTEAFF. CDR3 sequence (DNA): TGCGCCAGCAGTGACCGGGGGAAGGGAGACACTGAAGCTTTCTTT. The V and J genes are TRBV10-1 and TRBJ1-1, with a possible D match to TRBD1 (5 bases). Germline assignment: CDR1 WNHNN and CDR2 SYGVQD (reference sequence). V lost 3 bases, J lost 3 bases, and 14 bases lay in between. This CDR3 has 15 amino acids.

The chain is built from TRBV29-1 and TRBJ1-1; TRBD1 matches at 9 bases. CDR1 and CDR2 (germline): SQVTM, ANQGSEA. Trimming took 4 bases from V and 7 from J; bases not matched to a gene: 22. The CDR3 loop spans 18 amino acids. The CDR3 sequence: CSVAKPGTGSLLRGEAFF. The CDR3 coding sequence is TGCAGCGTTGCGAAACCGGGGACAGGGAGCCTACTCAGGGGTGAAGCTTTCTTT.

The CDR3 DNA sequence: TGCGCCAGCAGCTTGGCCGTGGCGGGACCTAATGAAAAACTGTTTTTT. Translated, it gives CASSLAVAGPNEKLFF. The V gene is TRBV5-1, the J gene TRBJ1-4; perhaps TRBD1 as D (5 bases). The CDR3 has 16 residues. Trimming removed 0 bases at V and 3 bases at J, with 12 bases between. CDR1 is SGHRS, CDR2 YFSETQ, per germline. The whole variable domain, filled in from reference TRBV5-1 and TRBJ1-4, reads KAGVTQTPRYLIKTRGQQVTLSCSPISGHRSVSWYQQTPGQGLQFLFEYFSETQRNKGNFPGRFSGRQFSNSRSEMNVSTLELGDSALYLCASSLAVAGPNEKLFFGSGTQLSVL.

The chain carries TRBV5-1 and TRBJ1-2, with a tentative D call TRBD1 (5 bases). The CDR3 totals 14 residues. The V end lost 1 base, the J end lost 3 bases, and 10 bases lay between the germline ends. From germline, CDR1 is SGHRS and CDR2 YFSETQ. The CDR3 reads CASSLTGVDYGYTF. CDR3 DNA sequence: TGCGCCAGCAGCTTGACAGGCGTTGACTATGGCTACACCTTC. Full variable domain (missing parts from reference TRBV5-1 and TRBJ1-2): KAGVTQTPRYLIKTRGQQVTLSCSPISGHRSVSWYQQTPGQGLQFLFEYFSETQRNKGNFPGRFSGRQFSNSRSEMNVSTLELGDSALYLCASSLTGVDYGYTFGSGTRLTVV.

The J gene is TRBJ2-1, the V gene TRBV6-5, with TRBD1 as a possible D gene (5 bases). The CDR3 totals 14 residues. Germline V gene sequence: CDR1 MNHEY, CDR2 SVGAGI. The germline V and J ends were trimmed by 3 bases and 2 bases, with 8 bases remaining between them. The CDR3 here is CASSYGHTYNEQFF. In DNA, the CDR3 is TGTGCCAGCAGTTATGGACACACCTACAATGAGCAGTTCTTC.

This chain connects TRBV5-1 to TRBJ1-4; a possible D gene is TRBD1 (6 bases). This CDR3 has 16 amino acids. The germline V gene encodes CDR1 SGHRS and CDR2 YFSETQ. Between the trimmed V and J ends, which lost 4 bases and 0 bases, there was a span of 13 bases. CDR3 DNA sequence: TGCGCCAGCAGCACCCTGGACAGCCCAACTAATGAAAAACTGTTTTTT. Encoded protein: CASSTLDSPTNEKLFF.

The CDR3 region is CASSYGGAAGSYEQYF. For the CDR3, the DNA is TGTGCCAGCAGTTATGGGGGGGCGGCGGGATCCTACGAGCAGTACTTC. This chain connects TRBV6-5 to TRBJ2-7, with D possibly matching TRBD2 (7 bases). Germline CDR1 is MNHEY and CDR2 is SVGAGI. V lost 3 bases to trimming and J lost 1 base, with 16 bases between them. This CDR3 is 16 amino acids long.

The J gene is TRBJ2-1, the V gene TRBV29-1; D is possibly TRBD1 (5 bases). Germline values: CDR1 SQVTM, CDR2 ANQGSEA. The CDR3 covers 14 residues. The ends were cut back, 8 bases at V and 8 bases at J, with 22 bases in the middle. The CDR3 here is CSTNDGPGMDEQFF. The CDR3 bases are TGCAGCACAAACGACGGGCCAGGGATGGATGAGCAGTTCTTC.

The CDR3 DNA is TGTGCCAGCAGCTTTGGTTTCGGGACTGAAGCTTTCTTT. Protein: CASSFGFGTEAFF. The genes are TRBV7-9 and TRBJ1-1; D is unclear. Trimming stripped 3 bases from V and 5 bases from J, with 10 bases between. This CDR3 is 13 amino acids long. CDR1 and CDR2 from the germline V gene are SEHNR and FQNEAQ (reference sequence).

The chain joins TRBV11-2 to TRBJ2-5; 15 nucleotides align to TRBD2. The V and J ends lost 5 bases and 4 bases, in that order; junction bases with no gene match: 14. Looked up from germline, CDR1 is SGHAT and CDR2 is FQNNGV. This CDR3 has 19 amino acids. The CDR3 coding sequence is TGTGCCAGCAGCATGGGGCTGGGACTAGCGGGAGGTCAGGGAGAGACCCAGTACTTC. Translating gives CASSMGLGLAGGQGETQYF. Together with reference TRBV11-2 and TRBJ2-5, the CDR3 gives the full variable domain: EAGVAQSPRYKIIEKRQSVAFWCNPISGHATLYWYQQILGQGPKLLIQFQNNGVVDDSQLPKDRFSAERLKGVDSTLKIQPAKLEDSAVYLCASSMGLGLAGGQGETQYFGPGTRLLVL.

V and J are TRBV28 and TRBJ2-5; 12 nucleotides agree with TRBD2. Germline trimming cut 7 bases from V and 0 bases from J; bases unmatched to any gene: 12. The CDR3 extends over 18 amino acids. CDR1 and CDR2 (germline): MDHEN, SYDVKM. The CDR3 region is CASTSLGGTSGHQETQYF. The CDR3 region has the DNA TGTGCCAGCACCTCATTGGGCGGGACTAGCGGGCACCAAGAGACCCAGTACTTC.

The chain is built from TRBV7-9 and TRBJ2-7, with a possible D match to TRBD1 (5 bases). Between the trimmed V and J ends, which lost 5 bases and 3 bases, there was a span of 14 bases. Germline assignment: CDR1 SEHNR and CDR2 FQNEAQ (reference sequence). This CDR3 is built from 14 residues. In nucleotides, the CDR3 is TGTGCCAGCAGCACAACGACAGAAAACTACGAGCAGTACTTC. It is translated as CASSTTTENYEQYF.

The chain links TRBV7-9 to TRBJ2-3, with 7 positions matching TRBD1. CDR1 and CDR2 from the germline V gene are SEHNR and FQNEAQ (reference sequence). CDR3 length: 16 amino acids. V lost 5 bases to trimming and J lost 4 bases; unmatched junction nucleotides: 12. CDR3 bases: TGTGCCAGCAGCCTCAAGACAGGGCTCCACGCAGATACGCAGTATTTT. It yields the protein CASSLKTGLHADTQYF.

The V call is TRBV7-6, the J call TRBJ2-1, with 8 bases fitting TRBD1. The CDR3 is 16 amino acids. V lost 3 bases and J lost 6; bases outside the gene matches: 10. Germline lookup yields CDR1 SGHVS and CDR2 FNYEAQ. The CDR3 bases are TGTGCCAGCAGCTTTGAGGGGGGAGACAGGGGCAATGAGCAGTTCTTC. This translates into CASSFEGGDRGNEQFF.